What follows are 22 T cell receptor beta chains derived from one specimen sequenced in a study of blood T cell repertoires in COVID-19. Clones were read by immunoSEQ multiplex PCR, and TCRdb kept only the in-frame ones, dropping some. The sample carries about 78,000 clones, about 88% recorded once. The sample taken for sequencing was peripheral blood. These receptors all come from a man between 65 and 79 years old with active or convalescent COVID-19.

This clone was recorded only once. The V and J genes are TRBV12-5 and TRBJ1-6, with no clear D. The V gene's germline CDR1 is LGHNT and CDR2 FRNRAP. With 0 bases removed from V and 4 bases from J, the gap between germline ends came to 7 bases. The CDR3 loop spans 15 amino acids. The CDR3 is CASGLVPEYNSPLHF. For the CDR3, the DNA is TGTGCTAGTGGTTTGGTACCCGAGTATAATTCACCCCTCCACTTT.

The chain's CDR3 is CASSLGQLGEQYF. DNA for the CDR3: TGTGCCAGCAGCTTGGGACAACTGGGGGAGCAGTACTTC. The V and J genes are TRBV7-3 and TRBJ2-7, with D possibly TRBD1 on 6 matching bases. V was shortened by 3 bases and J by 7 bases, with 13 bases between the two germline ends. Per the germline V gene, CDR1 is SGHTA and CDR2 is FQGTGA. CDR3 length: 13 amino acids.

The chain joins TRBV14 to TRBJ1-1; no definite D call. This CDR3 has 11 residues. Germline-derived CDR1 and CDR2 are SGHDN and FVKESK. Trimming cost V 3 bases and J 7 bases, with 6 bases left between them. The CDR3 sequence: CASSQRLEAFF. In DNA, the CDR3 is TGTGCCAGCAGCCAGAGACTTGAAGCTTTCTTT.

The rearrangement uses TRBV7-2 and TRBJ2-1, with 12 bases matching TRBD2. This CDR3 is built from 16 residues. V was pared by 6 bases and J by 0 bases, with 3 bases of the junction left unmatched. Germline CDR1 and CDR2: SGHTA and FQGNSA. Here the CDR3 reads CASRGLAGPSYNEQFF. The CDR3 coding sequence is TGTGCCAGCAGGGGACTAGCGGGCCCCTCCTACAATGAGCAGTTCTTC.

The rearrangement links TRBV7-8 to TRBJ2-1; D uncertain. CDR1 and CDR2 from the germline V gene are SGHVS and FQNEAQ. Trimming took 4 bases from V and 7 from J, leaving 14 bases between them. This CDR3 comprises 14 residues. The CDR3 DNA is TGTGCCAGCAGCTCCCCACTCTATCCTAATGAGCAGTTCTTC. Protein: CASSSPLYPNEQFF.

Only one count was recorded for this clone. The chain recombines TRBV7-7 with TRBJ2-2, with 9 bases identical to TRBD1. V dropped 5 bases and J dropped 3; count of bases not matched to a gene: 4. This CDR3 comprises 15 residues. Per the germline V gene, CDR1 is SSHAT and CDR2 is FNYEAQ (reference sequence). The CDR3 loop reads CASSTGTGYTGELFF. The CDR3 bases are TGTGCCAGCAGCACCGGGACAGGGTACACCGGGGAGCTGTTTTTT.

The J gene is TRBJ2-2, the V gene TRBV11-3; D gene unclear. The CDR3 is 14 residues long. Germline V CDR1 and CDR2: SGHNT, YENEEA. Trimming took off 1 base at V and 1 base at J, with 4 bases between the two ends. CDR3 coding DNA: TGTGCCAGCAGCTTAGCACAGAACACCGGGGAGCTGTTTTTT. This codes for CASSLAQNTGELFF.

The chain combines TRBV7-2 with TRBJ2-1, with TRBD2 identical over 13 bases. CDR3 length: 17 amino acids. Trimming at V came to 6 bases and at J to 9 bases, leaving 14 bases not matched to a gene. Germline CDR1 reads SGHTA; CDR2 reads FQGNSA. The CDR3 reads CASRLSMGLAGPSEQFF. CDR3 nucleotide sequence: TGTGCCAGCAGGCTTTCAATGGGACTAGCGGGGCCCTCTGAGCAGTTCTTC.

The CDR3 DNA is TGTGCCAGCAGTCTCCCGGGACAGGGGTTGTTGGGAGCTTTCTTT. Translated: CASSLPGQGLLGAFF. The rearrangement uses TRBV27 and TRBJ1-1; TRBD1 agrees at 10 bases. The germline V gene encodes CDR1 MNHEY and CDR2 SMNVEV (reference sequence). The CDR3 is 15 amino acids. Losses at the gene ends were 5 bases for V and 10 bases for J; bases not matched to a gene: 13.

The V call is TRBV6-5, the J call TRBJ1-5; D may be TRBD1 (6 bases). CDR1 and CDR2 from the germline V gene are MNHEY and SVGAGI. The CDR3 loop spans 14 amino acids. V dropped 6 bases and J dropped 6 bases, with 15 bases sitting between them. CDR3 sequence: CASSQPGGGQPQHF. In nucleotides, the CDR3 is TGTGCCAGCAGCCAGCCGGGGGGCGGTCAGCCCCAGCATTTT.

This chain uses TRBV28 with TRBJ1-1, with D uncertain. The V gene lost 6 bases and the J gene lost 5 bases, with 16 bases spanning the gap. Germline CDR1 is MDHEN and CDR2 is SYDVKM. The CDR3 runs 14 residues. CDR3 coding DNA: TGTGCCAGCAGGATACATGGCGGTGATACTGAAGCTTTCTTT. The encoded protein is CASRIHGGDTEAFF.

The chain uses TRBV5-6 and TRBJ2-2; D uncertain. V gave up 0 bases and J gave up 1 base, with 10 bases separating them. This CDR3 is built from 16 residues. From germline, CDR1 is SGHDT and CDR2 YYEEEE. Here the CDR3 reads CASSLVWQVNTGELFF. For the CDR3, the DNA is TGTGCCAGCAGCTTGGTTTGGCAGGTGAACACCGGGGAGCTGTTTTTT.

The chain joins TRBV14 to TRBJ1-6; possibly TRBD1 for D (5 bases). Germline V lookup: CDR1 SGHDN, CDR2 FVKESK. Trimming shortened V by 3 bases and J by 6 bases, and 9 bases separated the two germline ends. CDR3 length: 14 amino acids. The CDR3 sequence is CASSQFQGNSPLHF. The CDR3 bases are TGTGCCAGCAGCCAGTTCCAGGGTAATTCACCCCTCCACTTT. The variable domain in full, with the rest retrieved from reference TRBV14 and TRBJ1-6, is EAGVTQFPSHSVIEKGQTVTLRCDPISGHDNLYWYRRVMGKEIKFLLHFVKESKQDESGMPNNRFLAERTGGTYSTLKVQPAELEDSGVYFCASSQFQGNSPLHFGNGTRLTVT.

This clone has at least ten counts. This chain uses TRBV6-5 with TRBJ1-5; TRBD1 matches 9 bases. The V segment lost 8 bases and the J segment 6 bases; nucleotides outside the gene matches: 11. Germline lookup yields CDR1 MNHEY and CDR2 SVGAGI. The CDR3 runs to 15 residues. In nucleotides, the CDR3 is TGTGCCAGCCAACCGGGACAGGGTAATCTTCAGCCCCAGCATTTT. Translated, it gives CASQPGQGNLQPQHF.

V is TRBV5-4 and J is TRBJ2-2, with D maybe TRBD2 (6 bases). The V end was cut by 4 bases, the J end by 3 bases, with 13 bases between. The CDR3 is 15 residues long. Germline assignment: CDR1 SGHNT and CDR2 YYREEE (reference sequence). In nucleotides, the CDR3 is TGTGCCAGCAGCCAATTGGGCGGGGACACCGGGGAGCTGTTTTTT. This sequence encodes CASSQLGGDTGELFF.

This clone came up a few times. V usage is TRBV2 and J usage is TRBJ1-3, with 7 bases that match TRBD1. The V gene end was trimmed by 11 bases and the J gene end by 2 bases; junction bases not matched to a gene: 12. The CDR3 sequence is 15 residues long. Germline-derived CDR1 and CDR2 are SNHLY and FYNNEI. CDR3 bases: TGTGCCGCCAGCTCATTCACAGGGGCTGGAAACACCATATATTTT. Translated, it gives CAASSFTGAGNTIYF.

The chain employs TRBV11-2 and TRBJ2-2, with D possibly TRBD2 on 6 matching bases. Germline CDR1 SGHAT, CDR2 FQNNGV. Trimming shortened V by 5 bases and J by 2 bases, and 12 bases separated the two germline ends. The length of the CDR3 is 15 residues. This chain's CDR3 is CASSALGLNTGELFF. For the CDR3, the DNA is TGTGCCAGCAGCGCGTTGGGACTCAACACCGGGGAGCTGTTTTTT.

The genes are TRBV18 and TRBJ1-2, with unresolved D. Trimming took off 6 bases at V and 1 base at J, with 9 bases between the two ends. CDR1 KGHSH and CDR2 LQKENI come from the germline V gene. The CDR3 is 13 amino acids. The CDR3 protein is CASSDGLNYGYTF. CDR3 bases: TGTGCCAGCTCCGACGGACTTAACTATGGCTACACCTTC.

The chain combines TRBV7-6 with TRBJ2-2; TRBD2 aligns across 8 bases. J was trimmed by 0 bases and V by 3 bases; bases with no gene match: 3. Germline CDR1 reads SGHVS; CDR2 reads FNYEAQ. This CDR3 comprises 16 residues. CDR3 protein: CASSFYSGANTGELFF. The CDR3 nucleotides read TGTGCCAGCAGCTTTTATAGCGGGGCGAACACCGGGGAGCTGTTTTTT.

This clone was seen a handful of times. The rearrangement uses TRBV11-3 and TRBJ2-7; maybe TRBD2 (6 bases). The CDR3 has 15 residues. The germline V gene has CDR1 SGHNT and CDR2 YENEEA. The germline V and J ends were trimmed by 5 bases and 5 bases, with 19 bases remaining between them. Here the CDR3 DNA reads TGTGCCAGCAGCGTCGGGAGCGGTAAGGGTCACGAGCAGTACTTC. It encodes CASSVGSGKGHEQYF. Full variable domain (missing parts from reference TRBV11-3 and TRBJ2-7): EAGVVQSPRYKIIEKKQPVAFWCNPISGHNTLYWYLQNLGQGPELLIRYENEEAVDDSQLPKDRFSAERLKGVDSTLKIQPAELGDSAVYLCASSVGSGKGHEQYFGPGTRLTVT.

CDR3 sequence reads: CASSSTDRIVYGYTF. The CDR3 DNA follows: TGTGCCAGCAGTTCAACTGACAGGATCGTCTATGGCTACACCTTC. The rearrangement uses TRBV28 and TRBJ1-2; maybe TRBD1 (6 bases). The germline V and J ends were trimmed by 4 bases and 4 bases, with 16 bases remaining between them. Germline CDR1 is MDHEN and CDR2 is SYDVKM. CDR3 length equals 15 residues.

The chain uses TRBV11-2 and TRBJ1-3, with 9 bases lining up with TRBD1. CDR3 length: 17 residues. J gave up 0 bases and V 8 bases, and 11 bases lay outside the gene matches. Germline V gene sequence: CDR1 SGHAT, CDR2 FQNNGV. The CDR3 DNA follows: TGTGCCAGCGGACAGGGGCTCCAAGGGGGCTCTGGAAACACCATATATTTT. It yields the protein CASGQGLQGGSGNTIYF.